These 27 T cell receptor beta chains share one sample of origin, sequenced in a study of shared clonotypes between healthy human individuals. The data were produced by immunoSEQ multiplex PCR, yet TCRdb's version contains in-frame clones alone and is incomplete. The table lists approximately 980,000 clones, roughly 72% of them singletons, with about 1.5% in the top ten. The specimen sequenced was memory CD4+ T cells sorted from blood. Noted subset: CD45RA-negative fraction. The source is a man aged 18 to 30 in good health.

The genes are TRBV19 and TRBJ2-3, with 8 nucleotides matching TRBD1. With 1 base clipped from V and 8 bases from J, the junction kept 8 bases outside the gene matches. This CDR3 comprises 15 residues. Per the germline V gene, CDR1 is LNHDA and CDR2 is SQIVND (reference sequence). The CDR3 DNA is TGTGCCAGTAGTATAGCCTTGGACAGGGTGGCTACGCAGTATTTT. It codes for CASSIALDRVATQYF.

The CDR3 protein is CASSEFNSYGYTF. CDR3 in DNA: TGTGCCAGCAGTGAATTCAACAGCTATGGCTACACCTTC. The chain combines TRBV25-1 with TRBJ1-2; D is undetermined. The CDR3 contains 13 residues. The ends were cut back, 1 base at V and 4 bases at J, with 7 bases in the middle. Germline lookup yields CDR1 MGHDK and CDR2 SYGVNS.

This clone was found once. The CDR3 reads CASSLRDSLIMNTEAFF. The CDR3 DNA follows: TGCGCCAGCAGCCTACGAGACAGCCTAATAATGAACACTGAAGCTTTCTTT. The chain is built from TRBV5-1 and TRBJ1-1; weak D call: TRBD1 (5 bases). The CDR3 runs 17 residues. V was clipped by 4 bases and J by 0 bases, with 19 bases between them. Germline CDR1 and CDR2: SGHRS and YFSETQ.

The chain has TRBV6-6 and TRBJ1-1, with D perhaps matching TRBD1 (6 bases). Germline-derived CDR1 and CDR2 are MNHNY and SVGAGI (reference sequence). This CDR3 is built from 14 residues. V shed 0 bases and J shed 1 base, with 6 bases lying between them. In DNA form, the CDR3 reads TGTGCCAGCAGTTACTCACAGGGGAACACTGAAGCTTTCTTT. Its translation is CASSYSQGNTEAFF.

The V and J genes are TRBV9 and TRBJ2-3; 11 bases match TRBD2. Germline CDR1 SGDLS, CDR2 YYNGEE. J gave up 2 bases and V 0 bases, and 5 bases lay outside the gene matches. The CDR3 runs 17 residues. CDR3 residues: CASSVEGLAANTDTQYF. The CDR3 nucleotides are TGTGCCAGCAGCGTAGAGGGACTAGCGGCTAACACAGATACGCAGTATTTT. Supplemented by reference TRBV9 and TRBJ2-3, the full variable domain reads DSGVTQTPKHLITATGQRVTLRCSPRSGDLSVYWYQQSLDQGLQFLIQYYNGEERAKGNILERFSAQQFPDLHSELNLSSLELGDSALYFCASSVEGLAANTDTQYFGPGTRLTVL.

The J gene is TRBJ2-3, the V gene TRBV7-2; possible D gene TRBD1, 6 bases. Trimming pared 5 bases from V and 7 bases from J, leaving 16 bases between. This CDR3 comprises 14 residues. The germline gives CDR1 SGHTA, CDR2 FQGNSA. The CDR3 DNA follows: TGTGCCAGCAGCCCTCTTCTTACAGGGCATACGCAGTATTTT. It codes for CASSPLLTGHTQYF.

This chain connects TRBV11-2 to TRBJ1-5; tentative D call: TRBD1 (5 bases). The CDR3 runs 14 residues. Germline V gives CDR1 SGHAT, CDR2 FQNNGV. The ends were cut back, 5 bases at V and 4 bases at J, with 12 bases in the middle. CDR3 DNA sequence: TGTGCCAGCAGCACCGCCCCAGGGAATCAGCCCCAGCATTTT. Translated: CASSTAPGNQPQHF. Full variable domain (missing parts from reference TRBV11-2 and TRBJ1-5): EAGVAQSPRYKIIEKRQSVAFWCNPISGHATLYWYQQILGQGPKLLIQFQNNGVVDDSQLPKDRFSAERLKGVDSTLKIQPAKLEDSAVYLCASSTAPGNQPQHFGDGTRLSIL.

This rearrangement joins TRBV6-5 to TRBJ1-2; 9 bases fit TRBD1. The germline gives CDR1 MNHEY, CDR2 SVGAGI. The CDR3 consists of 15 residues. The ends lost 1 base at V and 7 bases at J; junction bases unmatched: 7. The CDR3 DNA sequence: TGTGCCAGCAGTTACTACTGGGACAGGGCGGCTGGCTACACCTTC. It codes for CASSYYWDRAAGYTF.

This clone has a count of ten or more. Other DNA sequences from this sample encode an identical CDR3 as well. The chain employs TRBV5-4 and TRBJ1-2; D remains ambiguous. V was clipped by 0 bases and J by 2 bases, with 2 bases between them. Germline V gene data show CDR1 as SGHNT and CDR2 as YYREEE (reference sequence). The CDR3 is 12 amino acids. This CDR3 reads CASSLDNYGYTF. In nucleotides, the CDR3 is TGTGCCAGCAGCTTGGACAACTATGGCTACACCTTC.

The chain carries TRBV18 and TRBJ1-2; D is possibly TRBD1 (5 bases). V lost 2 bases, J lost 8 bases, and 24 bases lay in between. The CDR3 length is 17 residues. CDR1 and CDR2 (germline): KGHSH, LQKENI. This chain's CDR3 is CASSPLDIRSFGVGYTF. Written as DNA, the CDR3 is TGTGCCAGCTCACCATTGGACATTAGGTCCTTCGGTGTCGGCTACACCTTC.

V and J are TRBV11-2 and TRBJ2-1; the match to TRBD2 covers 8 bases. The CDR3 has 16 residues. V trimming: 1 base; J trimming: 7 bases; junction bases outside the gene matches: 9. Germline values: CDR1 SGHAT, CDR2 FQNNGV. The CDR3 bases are TGTGCCAGCAGCTTAGGGATCGCGGGAGGAAGTAATGAGCAGTTCTTC. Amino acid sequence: CASSLGIAGGSNEQFF.

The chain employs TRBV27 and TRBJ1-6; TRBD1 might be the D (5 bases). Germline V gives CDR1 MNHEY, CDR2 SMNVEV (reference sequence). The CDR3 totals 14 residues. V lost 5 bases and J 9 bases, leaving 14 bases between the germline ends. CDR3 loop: CASSPETERSPLHF. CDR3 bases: TGTGCCAGCAGTCCGGAGACAGAGCGTTCACCCCTCCACTTT.

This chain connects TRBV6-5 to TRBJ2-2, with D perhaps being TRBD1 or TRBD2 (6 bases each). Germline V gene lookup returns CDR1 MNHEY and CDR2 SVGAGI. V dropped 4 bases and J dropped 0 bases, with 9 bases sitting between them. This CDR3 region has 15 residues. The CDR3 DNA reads TGTGCCAGCAGTTGGAGGGGGGCGAACACCGGGGAGCTGTTTTTT. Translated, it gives CASSWRGANTGELFF.

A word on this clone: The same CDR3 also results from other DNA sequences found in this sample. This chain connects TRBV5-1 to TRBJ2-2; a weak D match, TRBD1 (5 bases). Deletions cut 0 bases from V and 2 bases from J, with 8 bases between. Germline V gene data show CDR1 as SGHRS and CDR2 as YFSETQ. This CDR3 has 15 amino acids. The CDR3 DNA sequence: TGCGCCAGCAGCTTGGCGCAGGGCAACACCGGGGAGCTGTTTTTT. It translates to CASSLAQGNTGELFF.

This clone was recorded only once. Here the CDR3 reads CACAWAAEAFF. CDR3 DNA sequence: TGTGCCTGCGCCTGGGCAGCTGAAGCTTTCTTT. V usage is TRBV30 and J usage is TRBJ1-1; D call uncertain. In germline, CDR1 is GTSNPN, CDR2 SVGIG (reference sequence). The CDR3 length is 11 residues. V lost 6 bases and J lost 6, with 11 bases in between.

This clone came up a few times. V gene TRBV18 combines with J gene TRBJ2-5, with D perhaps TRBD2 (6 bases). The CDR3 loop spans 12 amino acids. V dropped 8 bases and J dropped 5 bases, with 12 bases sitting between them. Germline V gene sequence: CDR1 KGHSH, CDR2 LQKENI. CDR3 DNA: TGTGCCAGCGCCCAGGAGGGCGAGACCCAGTACTTC. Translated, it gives CASAQEGETQYF. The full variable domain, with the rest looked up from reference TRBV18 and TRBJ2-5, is NAGVMQNPRHLVRRRGQEARLRCSPMKGHSHVYWYRQLPEEGLKFMVYLQKENIIDESGMPKERFSAEFPKEGPSILRIQQVVRGDSAAYFCASAQEGETQYFGPGTRLLVL.

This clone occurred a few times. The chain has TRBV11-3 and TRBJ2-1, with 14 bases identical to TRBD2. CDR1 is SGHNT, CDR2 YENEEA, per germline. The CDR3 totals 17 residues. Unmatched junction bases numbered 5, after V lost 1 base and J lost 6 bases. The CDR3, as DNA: TGTGCCAGCAGCTTAGGAACCGGGACTAGCGGGAGCAATGAGCAGTTCTTC. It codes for CASSLGTGTSGSNEQFF.

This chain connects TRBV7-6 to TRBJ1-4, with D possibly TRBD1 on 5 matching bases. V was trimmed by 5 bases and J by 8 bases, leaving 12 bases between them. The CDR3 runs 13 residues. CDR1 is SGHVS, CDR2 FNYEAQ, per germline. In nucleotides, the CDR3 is TGTGCCAGCAGCCAACAGGAGAGGGAAAAACTGTTTTTT. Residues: CASSQQEREKLFF. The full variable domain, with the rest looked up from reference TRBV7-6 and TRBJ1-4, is GAGVSQSPRYKVTKRGQDVALRCDPISGHVSLYWYRQALGQGPEFLTYFNYEAQQDKSGLPNDRFSAERPEGSISTLTIQRTEQRDSAMYRCASSQQEREKLFFGSGTQLSVL.

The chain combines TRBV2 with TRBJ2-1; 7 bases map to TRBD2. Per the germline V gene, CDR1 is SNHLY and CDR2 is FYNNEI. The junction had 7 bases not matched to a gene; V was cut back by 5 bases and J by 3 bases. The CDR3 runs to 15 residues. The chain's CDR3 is CASSRQLALYNEQFF. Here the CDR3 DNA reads TGTGCCAGCAGTCGACAACTAGCGCTCTACAATGAGCAGTTCTTC.

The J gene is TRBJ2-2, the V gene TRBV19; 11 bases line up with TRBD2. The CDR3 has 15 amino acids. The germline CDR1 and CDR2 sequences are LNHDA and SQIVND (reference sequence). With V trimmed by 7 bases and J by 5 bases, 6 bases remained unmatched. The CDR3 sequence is CASTPLAGGTGELFF. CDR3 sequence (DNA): TGTGCCAGTACCCCGCTAGCGGGGGGTACCGGGGAGCTGTTTTTT.

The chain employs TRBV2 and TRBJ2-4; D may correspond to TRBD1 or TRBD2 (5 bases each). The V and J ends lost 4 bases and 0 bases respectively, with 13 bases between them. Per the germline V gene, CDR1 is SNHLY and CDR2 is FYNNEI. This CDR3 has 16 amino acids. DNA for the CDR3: TGTGCCAGCAGTGTTGCCAGGGACGGAGCCAAAAACATTCAGTACTTC. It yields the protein CASSVARDGAKNIQYF.

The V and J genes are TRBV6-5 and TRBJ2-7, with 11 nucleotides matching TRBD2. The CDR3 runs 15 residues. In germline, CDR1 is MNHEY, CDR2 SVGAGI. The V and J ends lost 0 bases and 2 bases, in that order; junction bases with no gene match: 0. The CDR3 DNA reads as TGTGCCAGCAGTTACTCTAGCGGGGGGGCCTACGAGCAGTACTTC. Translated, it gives CASSYSSGGAYEQYF.

In DNA form, the CDR3 reads TGCGCCAGCAGACAGAAACTCTGGACTAATGAAAAACTGTTTTTT. As protein: CASRQKLWTNEKLFF. This chain connects TRBV5-1 to TRBJ1-4, with D uncertain. V dropped 5 bases and J dropped 2 bases, with 13 bases sitting between them. This CDR3 spans 15 amino acids. The V gene's germline CDR1 is SGHRS and CDR2 YFSETQ.

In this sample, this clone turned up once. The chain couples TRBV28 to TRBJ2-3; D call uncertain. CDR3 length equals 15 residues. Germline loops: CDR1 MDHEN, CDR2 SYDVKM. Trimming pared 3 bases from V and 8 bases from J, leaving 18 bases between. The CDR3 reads CASSFTPFRSGTQYF. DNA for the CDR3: TGTGCCAGCAGTTTTACTCCTTTTAGGTCAGGTACGCAGTATTTT.

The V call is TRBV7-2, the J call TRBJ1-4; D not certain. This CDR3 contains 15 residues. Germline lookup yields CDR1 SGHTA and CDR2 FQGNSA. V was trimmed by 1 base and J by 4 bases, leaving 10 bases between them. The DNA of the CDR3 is TGTGCCAGCAGCTTAGATGCAGGAAGTAATGAAAAACTGTTTTTT. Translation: CASSLDAGSNEKLFF.

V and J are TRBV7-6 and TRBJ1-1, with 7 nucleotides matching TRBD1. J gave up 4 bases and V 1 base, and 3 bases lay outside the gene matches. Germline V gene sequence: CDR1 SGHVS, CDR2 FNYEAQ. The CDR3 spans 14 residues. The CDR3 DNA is TGTGCCAGCAGCTTAGGACAGGGTATCACTGAAGCTTTCTTT. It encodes CASSLGQGITEAFF.

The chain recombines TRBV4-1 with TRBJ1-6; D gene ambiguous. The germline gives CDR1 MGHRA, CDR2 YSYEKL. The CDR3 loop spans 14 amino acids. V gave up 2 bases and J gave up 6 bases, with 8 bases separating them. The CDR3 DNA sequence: TGCGCCAGCAGCCAACCGGGAGTTAATTCACCCCTCCACTTT. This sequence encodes CASSQPGVNSPLHF.